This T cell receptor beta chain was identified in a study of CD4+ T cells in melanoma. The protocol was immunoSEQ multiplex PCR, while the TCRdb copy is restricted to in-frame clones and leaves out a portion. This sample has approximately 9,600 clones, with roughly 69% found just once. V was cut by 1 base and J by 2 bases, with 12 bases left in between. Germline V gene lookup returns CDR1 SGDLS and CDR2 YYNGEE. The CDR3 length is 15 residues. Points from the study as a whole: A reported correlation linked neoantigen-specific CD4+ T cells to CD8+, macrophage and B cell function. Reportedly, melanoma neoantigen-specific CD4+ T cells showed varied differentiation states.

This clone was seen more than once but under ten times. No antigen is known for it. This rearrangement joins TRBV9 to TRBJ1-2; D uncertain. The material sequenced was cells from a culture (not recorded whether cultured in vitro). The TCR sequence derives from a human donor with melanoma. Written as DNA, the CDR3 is TGTGCCAGCAGCGTAAGGGAACGGGCGAACTATGGCTACACCTTC. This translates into CASSVRERANYGYTF. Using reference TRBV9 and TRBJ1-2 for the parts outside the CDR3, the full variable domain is DSGVTQTPKHLITATGQRVTLRCSPRSGDLSVYWYQQSLDQGLQFLIQYYNGEERAKGNILERFSAQQFPDLHSELNLSSLELGDSALYFCASSVRERANYGYTFGSGTRLTVV.